The 21 T cell receptor beta chains reported below all come from one sample, sequenced in a study of T cell repertoires in cytomegalovirus infection. TCRdb re-called the reads with MiXCR, one entry per CDR3 protein. The sample lists 450,000 to 600,000 distinct CDR3 sequences; under 45% were seen once. Their antigen targets remain unknown. The specimen comprised cultured PBMCs, sampled from culture after CMV antigen stimulation. The receptors originated from a human donor in good health (CMV status not recorded). Some clones in this sample may be carry-over from other donors' samples.

Turning to this clonotype: Since the CDR3 does not end with the conserved phenylalanine or tryptophan, this likely comes from a read error. The chain recombines TRBV4-1 with TRBJ2-3; D gene ambiguous. V was clipped by 5 bases and J by 1 base, with 13 bases between them. CDR3 length equals 15 residues. Germline V gene sequence: CDR1 MGHRA, CDR2 YSYEKL. CDR3 nucleotide sequence: TGCGCCAGCAGCGGAAATACCCGGGGCACAGATACGCAGTATTTA. It codes for CASSGNTRGTDTQYL.

The chain recombines TRBV5-4 with TRBJ2-3; 9 bases are shared with TRBD2. CDR1 is SGHNT and CDR2 is YYREEE in the germline V gene (reference sequence). The trim removed 2 bases at V and 6 bases at J, leaving 16 bases unmatched. This CDR3 is built from 18 residues. CDR3 nucleotide sequence: TGTGCCAGCAGCTTAATCTGGGGGCGGGGGGGCCGGCACGATACGCAGTATTTT. The encoded protein is CASSLIWGRGGRHDTQYF. The full variable domain, with the rest looked up from reference TRBV5-4 and TRBJ2-3, is ETGVTQSPTHLIKTRGQQVTLRCSSQSGHNTVSWYQQALGQGPQFIFQYYREEENGRGNFPPRFSGLQFPNYSSELNVNALELDDSALYLCASSLIWGRGGRHDTQYFGPGTRLTVL.

This chain uses TRBV10-3 with TRBJ2-1; D is unresolved. The ends were cut back, 6 bases at V and 0 bases at J, with 12 bases in the middle. The length of the CDR3 is 15 residues. CDR1 is ENHRY, CDR2 SYGVKD, per germline. The DNA of the CDR3 is TGTGCCATCAGAACCCATACGAGCTCCTACAATGAGCAGTTCTTC. It encodes CAIRTHTSSYNEQFF.

This clonotype appeared a few times. The rearrangement links TRBV4-1 to TRBJ2-2, with TRBD2 matching 13 bases. Unmatched junction bases numbered 7, after V lost 1 base and J lost 5 bases. Per germline, CDR1 MGHRA and CDR2 YSYEKL. The CDR3 totals 18 residues. CDR3: CASSQALGLAGETGELFF. In DNA, the CDR3 is TGCGCCAGCAGCCAAGCTCTCGGACTAGCGGGAGAAACCGGGGAGCTGTTTTTT.

This chain joins TRBV15 and TRBJ2-7, with D hard to call. Germline V gene data show CDR1 as LNHNV and CDR2 as YYDKDF (reference sequence). The CDR3 covers 15 residues. The ends were cut back, 1 base at V and 6 bases at J, with 16 bases in the middle. CDR3 region: CATSRGGGQVVEQYF. In nucleotides, the CDR3 is TGTGCCACCAGCAGAGGGGGTGGCCAGGTCGTCGAGCAGTACTTC.

The CDR3 loop is CSARTSPVAKNIQYF. The CDR3 nucleotides are TGCAGTGCCCGGACCTCGCCGGTGGCCAAAAACATTCAGTACTTC. The gene calls are TRBV20-1 and TRBJ2-4; D is uncertain. The germline V gene encodes CDR1 DFQATT and CDR2 SNEGSKA (reference sequence). CDR3 length: 15 amino acids. The V end was cut by 6 bases, the J end by 1 base, with 16 bases between.

CDR3 nucleotides: TGTGCCAGCAGCCCGGAAACAGGGTTGAGTCAGCCCCAGCATTTT. As protein: CASSPETGLSQPQHF. This chain uses TRBV7-8 with TRBJ1-5; possible D gene TRBD1, 6 bases. Germline loops: CDR1 SGHVS, CDR2 FQNEAQ. The CDR3 covers 15 residues. The V end lost 5 bases, the J end lost 6 bases, and 17 bases lay between the germline ends. The full variable domain, rest sourced from reference TRBV7-8 and TRBJ1-5, is GAGVSQSPRYKVAKRGQDVALRCDPISGHVSLFWYQQALGQGPEFLTYFQNEAQLDKSGLPSDRFFAERPEGSVSTLKIQRTQQEDSAVYLCASSPETGLSQPQHFGDGTRLSIL.

The rearrangement links TRBV6-2 or TRBV6-3 to TRBJ2-5; D may be TRBD1 or TRBD2 (5 bases each). The V gene's germline CDR1 is MNHEY and CDR2 SVGEGT. Trimming removed 2 bases at V and 4 bases at J, with 23 bases between. The CDR3 sequence is 18 residues long. This chain's CDR3 is CASSYARRSGGPSETQYF. CDR3 DNA: TGTGCCAGCAGTTACGCACGCCGCTCTGGGGGACCGTCAGAGACCCAGTACTTC.

The CDR3 sequence: CASSHPGETNEKLFF. Here the CDR3 DNA reads TGTGCCAGCAGCCATCCCGGGGAAACTAATGAAAAACTGTTTTTT. V gene TRBV7-9 combines with J gene TRBJ1-4; D ambiguous. This CDR3 is built from 15 residues. V dropped 5 bases and J dropped 1 base, with 11 bases sitting between them. CDR1 SEHNR and CDR2 FQNEAQ come from the germline V gene (reference sequence).

This clonotype appeared many times. The V and J genes are TRBV7-2 and TRBJ1-2; D is undetermined. The CDR3 has 15 amino acids. Deletions cut 2 bases from V and 7 bases from J, with 17 bases between. CDR1 SGHTA and CDR2 FQGNSA come from the germline V gene. CDR3: CASSLLFRPASGYTF. CDR3 bases: TGTGCCAGCAGCTTACTATTTCGCCCCGCTTCTGGCTACACCTTC.

In DNA form, the CDR3 reads TGCAGTGCTAGGGAAACTGTAAGCTACGAGCAGTACTTC. Translated, it gives CSARETVSYEQYF. This chain joins TRBV20-1 and TRBJ2-7; no firm D call. The germline V gene has CDR1 DFQATT and CDR2 SNEGSKA (reference sequence). The CDR3 spans 13 residues. The V and J ends lost 3 bases and 3 bases respectively, with 12 bases between them.

The table lists this clonotype with a few counts. The genes are TRBV7-2 and TRBJ2-7; the match to TRBD1 covers 7 bases. The CDR3 sequence is 15 residues long. The germline CDR1 and CDR2 sequences are SGHTA and FQGNSA. The V and J ends lost 6 bases and 0 bases, in that order; junction bases with no gene match: 8. The CDR3: CASSQETGSSYEQYF. The CDR3 region has the DNA TGTGCCAGCAGTCAGGAGACAGGGAGCTCCTACGAGCAGTACTTC.

This clonotype appeared once. The gene calls are TRBV4-1 and TRBJ1-2; the match to TRBD1 covers 8 bases. From germline, CDR1 is MGHRA and CDR2 YSYEKL. V lost 2 bases to trimming and J lost 1 base; unmatched junction nucleotides: 6. The length of the CDR3 is 16 residues. CDR3 sequence (DNA): TGCGCCAGCAGCCAACCGGGACAGGCCGTTAACTATGGCTACACCTTC. Protein sequence: CASSQPGQAVNYGYTF.

The V and J genes are TRBV3-1 and TRBJ2-5; possibly TRBD1 or TRBD2 for D (5 bases each). Trimming removed 3 bases at V and 2 bases at J, with 19 bases between. Germline lookup yields CDR1 LGHDT and CDR2 YNNKEL (reference sequence). The CDR3 runs 17 residues. CDR3 loop: CASSQLPRGVWQETQYF. The CDR3 nucleotides read TGTGCCAGCAGCCAGCTCCCCCGGGGCGTCTGGCAAGAGACCCAGTACTTC.

The rearrangement uses TRBV19 and TRBJ1-1, with a weak D call TRBD1 (6 bases). Looked up from germline, CDR1 is LNHDA and CDR2 is SQIVND (reference sequence). Trimming left V 7 bases short and J 4 bases short, with 13 bases between. The CDR3 covers 13 residues. In DNA form, the CDR3 reads TGTGCCAGTATTACGGGGGCAGGCACTGAAGCTTTCTTT. It specifies CASITGAGTEAFF.

The chain employs TRBV7-9 and TRBJ2-1; D might be TRBD1 or TRBD2, each matching 5 bases. Trimming took off 4 bases at V and 7 bases at J, with 14 bases between the two ends. Germline CDR1 reads SEHNR; CDR2 reads FQNEAQ (reference sequence). This CDR3 spans 14 amino acids. The CDR3 is CASSSWERGNEQFF. In DNA, the CDR3 is TGTGCCAGCAGCTCATGGGAGAGGGGAAATGAGCAGTTCTTC.

This clonotype was counted many times. CDR3 sequence reads: CASSLVIGDMNTEAFF. CDR3 DNA sequence: TGTGCCAGCAGCTTAGTTATAGGGGACATGAACACTGAAGCTTTCTTT. The chain links TRBV7-8 to TRBJ1-1; D is possibly TRBD1 (6 bases). The CDR3 covers 16 residues. Germline CDR1 reads SGHVS; CDR2 reads FQNEAQ. V was cut by 1 base and J by 0 bases, with 12 bases left in between.

This chain connects TRBV7-6 to TRBJ2-7, with 12 bases lining up with TRBD2. The germline V gene encodes CDR1 SGHVS and CDR2 FNYEAQ. CDR3 length equals 14 residues. The junction had 5 bases not matched to a gene; V was cut back by 5 bases and J by 6 bases. The CDR3 coding sequence is TGTGCCAGCAGCAAGACTAGCGGGGGTTCCGAGCAGTACTTC. It yields the protein CASSKTSGGSEQYF. The whole variable domain, filled in from reference TRBV7-6 and TRBJ2-7, reads GAGVSQSPRYKVTKRGQDVALRCDPISGHVSLYWYRQALGQGPEFLTYFNYEAQQDKSGLPNDRFSAERPEGSISTLTIQRTEQRDSAMYRCASSKTSGGSEQYFGPGTRLTVT.

J is TRBJ2-1 and V is TRBV24-1; TRBD1 is a possible D gene (6 bases). The CDR3 totals 14 residues. The germline V gene encodes CDR1 KGHDR and CDR2 SFDVKD. V shed 4 bases and J shed 8 bases, with 14 bases lying between them. The CDR3 loop is CATSDSGVYDEQFF. The CDR3 nucleotides read TGTGCCACCAGTGACTCAGGGGTGTACGATGAGCAGTTCTTC.

The chain employs TRBV7-6 and TRBJ1-5; D is ambiguous. The V end was cut by 4 bases, the J end by 3 bases, with 4 bases between. CDR3 length equals 12 residues. The germline V gene encodes CDR1 SGHVS and CDR2 FNYEAQ. The CDR3 nucleotides are TGTGCCAGCAGCTCCACCAATCAGCCCCAGCATTTT. Translating it yields CASSSTNQPQHF. The full variable domain, its missing parts supplied by reference TRBV7-6 and TRBJ1-5, is GAGVSQSPRYKVTKRGQDVALRCDPISGHVSLYWYRQALGQGPEFLTYFNYEAQQDKSGLPNDRFSAERPEGSISTLTIQRTEQRDSAMYRCASSSTNQPQHFGDGTRLSIL.

The CDR3 nucleotides read TGCAGTGCTAGAGATGGCCAGGGCTCCTACGAGCAGTACTTC. Its protein product is CSARDGQGSYEQYF. The J gene is TRBJ2-7, the V gene TRBV20-1; D is perhaps TRBD1 (5 bases). This CDR3 is 14 amino acids long. The ends were cut back, 0 bases at V and 0 bases at J, with 9 bases in the middle. Germline V gene lookup returns CDR1 DFQATT and CDR2 SNEGSKA (reference sequence).